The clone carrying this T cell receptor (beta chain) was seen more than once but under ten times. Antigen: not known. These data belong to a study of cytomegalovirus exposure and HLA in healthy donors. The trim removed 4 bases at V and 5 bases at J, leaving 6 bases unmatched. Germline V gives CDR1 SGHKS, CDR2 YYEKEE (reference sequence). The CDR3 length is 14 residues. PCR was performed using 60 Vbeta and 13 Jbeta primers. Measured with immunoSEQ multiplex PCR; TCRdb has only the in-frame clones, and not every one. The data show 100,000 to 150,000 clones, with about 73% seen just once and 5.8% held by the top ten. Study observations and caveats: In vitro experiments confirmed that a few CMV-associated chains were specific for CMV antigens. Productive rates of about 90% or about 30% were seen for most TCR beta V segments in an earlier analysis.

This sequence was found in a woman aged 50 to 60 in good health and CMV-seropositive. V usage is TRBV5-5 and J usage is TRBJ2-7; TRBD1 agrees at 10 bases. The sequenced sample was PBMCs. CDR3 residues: CASSVTGTGDEQYF. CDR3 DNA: TGTGCCAGCAGCGTTACCGGGACAGGGGACGAGCAGTACTTC.